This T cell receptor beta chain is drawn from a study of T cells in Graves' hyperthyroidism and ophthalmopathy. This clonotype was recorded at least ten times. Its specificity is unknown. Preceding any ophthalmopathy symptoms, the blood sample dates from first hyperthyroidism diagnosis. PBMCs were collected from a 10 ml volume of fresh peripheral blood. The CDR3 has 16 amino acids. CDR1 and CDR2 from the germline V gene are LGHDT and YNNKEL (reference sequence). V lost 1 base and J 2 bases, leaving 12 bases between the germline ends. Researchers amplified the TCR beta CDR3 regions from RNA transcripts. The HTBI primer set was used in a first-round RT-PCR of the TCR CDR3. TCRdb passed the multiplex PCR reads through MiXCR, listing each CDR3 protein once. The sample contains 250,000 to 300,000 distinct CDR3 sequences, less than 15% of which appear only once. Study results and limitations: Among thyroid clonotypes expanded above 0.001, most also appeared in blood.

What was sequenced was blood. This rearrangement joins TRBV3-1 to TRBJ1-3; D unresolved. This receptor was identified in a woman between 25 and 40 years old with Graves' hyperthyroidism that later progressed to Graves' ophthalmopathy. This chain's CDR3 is CASSQGVTGTGNTIYF. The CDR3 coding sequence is TGTGCCAGCAGCCAAGGGGTTACGGGTACTGGAAACACCATATATTTT.